The rows below give T cell receptor beta chains drawn from one sample of a study of T cells in localized non-small cell lung cancer. The assay was immunoSEQ multiplex PCR, and TCRdb's table has in-frame clones only and misses some. This sample has about 2,400 clones; around a quarter occur once, and the top ten carry roughly 9%. Sequenced here: lung tumor tissue, sampled before any cancer treatment. The receptors stem from a woman aged 40-69 years with stage I squamous cell lung carcinoma. The CDR3 runs from the conserved cysteine through the conserved F or W. Each record gives: J gene, clone size, D gene, V gene, CDR3 protein, CDR3 DNA. The D gene is left open where the match is weak. The size of a clone is reported for some rows only, either as once, few or many, or as a class for expanded clones.

j_call: TRBJ2-7
clone_size: few
d_call: .
v_call: TRBV7-5
cdr3_aa: CASSLRAGSTFYEQYF
cdr3_nt: TGTGCCAGCAGCTTAAGGGCAGGGTCCACTTTCTACGAGCAGTACTTC

j_call: TRBJ2-5
clone_size: .
d_call: .
v_call: TRBV28
cdr3_aa: CASSLASGYQETQYF
cdr3_nt: TGTGCCAGCAGTTTGGCCAGCGGGTACCAAGAGACCCAGTACTTC

j_call: TRBJ2-2
clone_size: .
d_call: .
v_call: TRBV11-3
cdr3_aa: CASSWGSVGGELFF
cdr3_nt: TGTGCCAGCAGCTGGGGTAGCGTAGGCGGGGAGCTGTTTTTT

j_call: TRBJ1-1
clone_size: few
d_call: .
v_call: TRBV25-1
cdr3_aa: CASSVGVKRSEAFF
cdr3_nt: TGTGCCAGCAGTGTGGGGGTAAAAAGGTCTGAAGCTTTCTTT

j_call: TRBJ1-1
clone_size: .
d_call: .
v_call: TRBV6-8
cdr3_aa: CASSKRFDTEAFF
cdr3_nt: TGTGCCAGCAGTAAGCGGTTCGACACTGAAGCTTTCTTT

j_call: TRBJ2-5
clone_size: few
d_call: TRBD2
v_call: TRBV11-3
cdr3_aa: CASSLGASGDQETQYF
cdr3_nt: TGTGCCAGCAGCTTAGGGGCTAGCGGGGACCAAGAGACCCAGTACTTC

j_call: TRBJ2-1
clone_size: .
d_call: .
v_call: TRBV14
cdr3_aa: CASGLRNIWGEQFF
cdr3_nt: TGTGCCAGCGGCTTGCGGAACATTTGGGGTGAGCAGTTCTTC

j_call: TRBJ2-1
clone_size: medium-sized
d_call: .
v_call: TRBV11-3
cdr3_aa: CASSLAPRGYNEQFF
cdr3_nt: TGTGCCAGCAGCTTGGCCCCGAGAGGCTACAATGAGCAGTTCTTC

j_call: TRBJ1-3
clone_size: few
d_call: .
v_call: TRBV2
cdr3_aa: CASTARGSGNTIYF
cdr3_nt: TGTGCCAGCACCGCACGGGGCTCTGGAAACACCATATATTTT

j_call: TRBJ2-3
clone_size: .
d_call: .
v_call: TRBV18
cdr3_aa: CASSPDYLSTDTQYF
cdr3_nt: TGTGCCAGCTCACCGGACTACCTCAGCACAGATACGCAGTATTTT

j_call: TRBJ2-1
clone_size: .
d_call: .
v_call: TRBV5-1
cdr3_aa: CASSSQGSEGHSFF
cdr3_nt: TGCGCCAGCAGCTCACAGGGTTCCGAGGGGCATTCATTCTTC

j_call: TRBJ1-2
clone_size: .
d_call: .
v_call: TRBV1
cdr3_aa: CASSQGPGPDYGYTF
cdr3_nt: TGCGCCAGCAGCCAAGGTCCCGGACCCGACTATGGCTACACCTTC

j_call: TRBJ1-5
clone_size: medium-sized
d_call: .
v_call: TRBV11-3
cdr3_aa: CASSLGRGGHSPQHF
cdr3_nt: TGTGCCAGCAGCTTAGGTCGCGGGGGCCATTCGCCCCAGCATTTT

j_call: TRBJ2-3
clone_size: .
d_call: .
v_call: TRBV14
cdr3_aa: CASSQRVIDTQYF
cdr3_nt: TGTGCCAGCAGCCAAAGGGTTATAGATACGCAGTATTTT

j_call: TRBJ1-5
clone_size: .
d_call: .
v_call: TRBV19
cdr3_aa: CASSPWTEQPQHF
cdr3_nt: TGTGCCAGTAGTCCCTGGACGGAGCAGCCCCAGCATTTT

j_call: TRBJ1-6
clone_size: few
d_call: TRBD1
v_call: TRBV2
cdr3_aa: CASTPRDSLNSPLHF
cdr3_nt: TGTGCCAGCACCCCTAGGGACAGCCTAAATTCACCCCTCCACTTT

j_call: TRBJ2-2
clone_size: .
d_call: .
v_call: TRBV6-8
cdr3_aa: CASIGTSNTGELFF
cdr3_nt: TGTGCCAGCATAGGCACATCGAACACCGGGGAGCTGTTTTTT

j_call: TRBJ1-2
clone_size: few
d_call: .
v_call: TRBV28
cdr3_aa: CASSLPREGYTF
cdr3_nt: TGTGCCAGCAGTCTACCAAGGGAAGGCTACACCTTC

j_call: TRBJ1-2
clone_size: .
d_call: .
v_call: TRBV5-1
cdr3_aa: CASSRQGPGMDGYTF
cdr3_nt: TGCGCCAGCAGCCGGCAGGGGCCAGGGATGGATGGCTACACCTTC

j_call: TRBJ1-4
clone_size: .
d_call: .
v_call: TRBV6-8
cdr3_aa: CASTDRRGEKLFF
cdr3_nt: TGTGCCAGCACCGACCGAAGAGGAGAAAAACTGTTTTTT

j_call: TRBJ1-2
clone_size: medium-sized
d_call: .
v_call: TRBV11-3
cdr3_aa: CASSLMREFNYGYTF
cdr3_nt: TGTGCCAGCAGCTTGATGCGGGAGTTTAACTATGGCTACACCTTC

j_call: TRBJ1-1
clone_size: .
d_call: .
v_call: TRBV6-8
cdr3_aa: CAIRGQGGNTEAFF
cdr3_nt: TGTGCCATCAGGGGCCAGGGCGGGAACACTGAAGCTTTCTTT

j_call: TRBJ2-5
clone_size: .
d_call: .
v_call: TRBV19
cdr3_aa: CASSIPRGTLRRETQYF
cdr3_nt: TGTGCCAGTAGTATTCCCCGAGGGACACTCCGGAGGGAGACCCAGTACTTC

j_call: TRBJ2-5
clone_size: .
d_call: TRBD2
v_call: TRBV11-3
cdr3_aa: CASSFALAAQETQYF
cdr3_nt: TGTGCCAGCAGCTTTGCCCTAGCGGCCCAAGAGACCCAGTACTTC

j_call: TRBJ2-1
clone_size: .
d_call: TRBD2
v_call: TRBV18
cdr3_aa: CASSPGHSGGYNEQFF
cdr3_nt: TGTGCCAGCTCACCAGGTCATAGCGGGGGATACAATGAGCAGTTCTTC

j_call: TRBJ2-1
clone_size: few
d_call: TRBD1
v_call: TRBV6-8
cdr3_aa: CASSYKGAYNEQFF
cdr3_nt: TGTGCCAGCAGTTACAAGGGGGCGTACAATGAGCAGTTCTTC

j_call: TRBJ2-2
clone_size: medium-sized
d_call: TRBD2
v_call: TRBV11-3
cdr3_aa: CASSLLSGRGGELFF
cdr3_nt: TGTGCCAGCAGCTTGCTAAGCGGGAGAGGCGGGGAGCTGTTTTTT

j_call: TRBJ2-7
clone_size: .
d_call: .
v_call: TRBV19
cdr3_aa: CASSGVGSAREQYF
cdr3_nt: TGTGCCAGTAGTGGAGTGGGTTCGGCCCGGGAGCAGTACTTC

j_call: TRBJ1-3
clone_size: .
d_call: .
v_call: TRBV10-2
cdr3_aa: CASSQNSGNTIYF
cdr3_nt: TGCGCCAGCAGTCAAAACTCTGGAAACACCATATATTTT

j_call: TRBJ2-2
clone_size: few
d_call: .
v_call: TRBV11-3
cdr3_aa: CASSPGYSNTGELFF
cdr3_nt: TGTGCCAGCAGCCCAGGGTACTCGAACACCGGGGAGCTGTTTTTT

j_call: TRBJ2-1
clone_size: few
d_call: .
v_call: TRBV11-3
cdr3_aa: CASSLGTPSYNEQFF
cdr3_nt: TGTGCCAGCAGCTTGGGGACGCCCTCCTACAATGAGCAGTTCTTC

j_call: TRBJ1-3
clone_size: few
d_call: .
v_call: TRBV15
cdr3_aa: CATSRTGTSSGNTIYF
cdr3_nt: TGTGCCACCAGCAGGACCGGGACAAGCTCTGGAAACACCATATATTTT

j_call: TRBJ2-1
clone_size: .
d_call: .
v_call: TRBV19
cdr3_aa: CASSIDAGRGEQFF
cdr3_nt: TGTGCCAGTAGTATAGATGCGGGGCGGGGTGAGCAGTTCTTC

j_call: TRBJ2-5
clone_size: .
d_call: .
v_call: TRBV11-3
cdr3_aa: CASSLGELQETQYF
cdr3_nt: TGTGCCAGCAGCTTGGGGGAACTCCAAGAGACCCAGTACTTC

j_call: TRBJ1-5
clone_size: medium-sized
d_call: TRBD1
v_call: TRBV9
cdr3_aa: CASREGQLNQPQHF
cdr3_nt: TGTGCCAGCAGGGAGGGACAGCTCAATCAGCCCCAGCATTTT

j_call: TRBJ1-2
clone_size: few
d_call: .
v_call: TRBV9
cdr3_aa: CASSESWAGDGYTF
cdr3_nt: TGTGCCAGCAGTGAATCTTGGGCAGGGGACGGCTACACCTTC

j_call: TRBJ2-7
clone_size: .
d_call: TRBD2
v_call: TRBV29-1
cdr3_aa: CSADTTSGRLPTYEQYF
cdr3_nt: TGCAGCGCCGATACGACTAGCGGGAGGCTACCAACCTACGAGCAGTACTTC

j_call: TRBJ1-6
clone_size: .
d_call: .
v_call: TRBV5-1
cdr3_aa: CASRVSREDSPLHF
cdr3_nt: TGCGCCAGCAGAGTCTCCAGGGAGGATTCACCCCTCCACTTT

j_call: TRBJ1-2
clone_size: medium-sized
d_call: .
v_call: TRBV11-3
cdr3_aa: CASSRRGGAVGYTF
cdr3_nt: TGTGCCAGCAGCCGGAGGGGGGGGGCTGTTGGCTACACCTTC

j_call: TRBJ1-2
clone_size: .
d_call: .
v_call: TRBV19
cdr3_aa: CATSGARGYTF
cdr3_nt: TGTGCCACCTCGGGGGCGAGGGGCTACACCTTC

j_call: TRBJ2-7
clone_size: .
d_call: .
v_call: TRBV18
cdr3_aa: CASSPSWGRGGYEQYF
cdr3_nt: TGTGCCAGCTCACCCTCGTGGGGGCGCGGAGGCTACGAGCAGTACTTC

j_call: TRBJ2-5
clone_size: few
d_call: TRBD2
v_call: TRBV18
cdr3_aa: CASSPLSGLVSTQYF
cdr3_nt: TGTGCCAGCTCACCACTCTCGGGACTAGTAAGCACCCAGTACTTC

j_call: TRBJ2-3
clone_size: .
d_call: .
v_call: TRBV16
cdr3_aa: CASSQLKGSGTDTQYF
cdr3_nt: TGTGCCAGCAGCCAACTTAAGGGGAGCGGAACAGATACGCAGTATTTT

j_call: TRBJ2-7
clone_size: .
d_call: .
v_call: TRBV2
cdr3_aa: CASSEVGVANYEQYF
cdr3_nt: TGTGCCAGCAGTGAAGTTGGAGTAGCGAACTACGAGCAGTACTTC

j_call: TRBJ2-1
clone_size: .
d_call: .
v_call: TRBV15
cdr3_aa: CATSRDHGEAYNEQFF
cdr3_nt: TGTGCCACCAGCAGAGATCATGGAGAGGCTTACAATGAGCAGTTCTTC

j_call: TRBJ2-5
clone_size: .
d_call: TRBD2
v_call: TRBV11-3
cdr3_aa: CASSSSGRRAETQYF
cdr3_nt: TGTGCCAGCAGTTCCAGCGGGAGGAGGGCTGAGACCCAGTACTTC

j_call: TRBJ1-1
clone_size: few
d_call: TRBD1
v_call: TRBV28
cdr3_aa: CASRRQGAEAFF
cdr3_nt: TGTGCCAGCAGACGACAGGGCGCTGAAGCTTTCTTT

j_call: TRBJ2-1
clone_size: .
d_call: TRBD2
v_call: TRBV28
cdr3_aa: CASSHGGSVGYNEQFF
cdr3_nt: TGTGCCAGCAGCCACGGCGGGAGCGTAGGCTACAATGAGCAGTTCTTC

j_call: TRBJ1-5
clone_size: few
d_call: .
v_call: TRBV11-3
cdr3_aa: CASSSQGSNQPQHF
cdr3_nt: TGTGCCAGCAGCTCACAGGGATCCAATCAGCCCCAGCATTTT

j_call: TRBJ2-7
clone_size: .
d_call: TRBD2
v_call: TRBV5-1
cdr3_aa: CASSLVGGAGPTGEQYF
cdr3_nt: TGCGCCAGCAGCTTGGTCGGGGGAGCGGGGCCCACGGGGGAGCAGTACTTC

j_call: TRBJ2-1
clone_size: few
d_call: TRBD2
v_call: TRBV19
cdr3_aa: CASSIGAGFSYNEQFF
cdr3_nt: TGTGCCAGTAGTATCGGAGCGGGATTTTCCTACAATGAGCAGTTCTTC

j_call: TRBJ1-1
clone_size: .
d_call: .
v_call: TRBV18
cdr3_aa: CASSPITRNTEAFF
cdr3_nt: TGTGCCAGCTCACCAATAACAAGGAACACTGAAGCTTTCTTT

j_call: TRBJ2-6
clone_size: .
d_call: TRBD1
v_call: TRBV11-3
cdr3_aa: CASSHRGSGANVLTF
cdr3_nt: TGTGCCAGCAGCCACAGGGGCTCTGGGGCCAACGTCCTGACTTTC